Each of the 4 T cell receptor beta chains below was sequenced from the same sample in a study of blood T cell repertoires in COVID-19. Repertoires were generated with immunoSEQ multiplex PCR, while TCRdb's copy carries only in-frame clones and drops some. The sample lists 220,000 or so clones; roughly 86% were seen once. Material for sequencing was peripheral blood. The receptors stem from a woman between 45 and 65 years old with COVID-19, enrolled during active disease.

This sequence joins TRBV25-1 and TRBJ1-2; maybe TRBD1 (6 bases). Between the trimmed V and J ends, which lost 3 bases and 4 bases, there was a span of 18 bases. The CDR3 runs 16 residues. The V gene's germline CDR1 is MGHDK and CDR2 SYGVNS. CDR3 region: CASSEHTQGTGYGYTF. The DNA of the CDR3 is TGTGCCAGCAGTGAGCACACCCAGGGGACCGGCTATGGCTACACCTTC.

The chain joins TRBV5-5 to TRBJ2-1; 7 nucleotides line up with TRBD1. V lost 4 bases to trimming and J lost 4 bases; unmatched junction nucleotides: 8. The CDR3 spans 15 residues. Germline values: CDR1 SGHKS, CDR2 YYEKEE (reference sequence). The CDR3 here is CASSPGQQNYNEQFF. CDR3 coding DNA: TGTGCCAGCAGCCCGGGACAGCAAAATTACAATGAGCAGTTCTTC. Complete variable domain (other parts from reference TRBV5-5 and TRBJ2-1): DAGVTQSPTHLIKTRGQQVTLRCSPISGHKSVSWYQQVLGQGPQFIFQYYEKEERGRGNFPDRFSARQFPNYSSELNVNALLLGDSALYLCASSPGQQNYNEQFFGPGTRLTVL.

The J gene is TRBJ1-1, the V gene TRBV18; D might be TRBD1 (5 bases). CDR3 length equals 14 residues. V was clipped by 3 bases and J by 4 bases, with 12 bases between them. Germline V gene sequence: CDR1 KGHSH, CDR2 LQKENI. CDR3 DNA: TGTGCCAGCTCACCTCAGCAGGGACTCACTGAAGCTTTCTTT. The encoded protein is CASSPQQGLTEAFF.

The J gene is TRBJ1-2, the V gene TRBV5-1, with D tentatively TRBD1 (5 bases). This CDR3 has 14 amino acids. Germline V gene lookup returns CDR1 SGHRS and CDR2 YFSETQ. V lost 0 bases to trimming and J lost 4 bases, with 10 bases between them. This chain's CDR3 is CASSLADSFYGYTF. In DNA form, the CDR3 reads TGCGCCAGCAGCTTGGCCGACAGTTTCTATGGCTACACCTTC.